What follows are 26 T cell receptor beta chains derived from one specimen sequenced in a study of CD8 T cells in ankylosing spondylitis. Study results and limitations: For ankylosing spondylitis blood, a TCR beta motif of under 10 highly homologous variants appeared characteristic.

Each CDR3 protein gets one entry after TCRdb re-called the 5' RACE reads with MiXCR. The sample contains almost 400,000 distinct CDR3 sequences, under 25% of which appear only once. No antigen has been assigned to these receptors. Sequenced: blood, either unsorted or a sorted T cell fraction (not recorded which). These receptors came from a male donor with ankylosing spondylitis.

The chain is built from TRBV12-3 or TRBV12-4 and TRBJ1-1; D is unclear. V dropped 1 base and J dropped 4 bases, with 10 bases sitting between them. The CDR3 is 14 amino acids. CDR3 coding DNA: TGTGCCAGCAGTTTAGAGGGTTTAGTCACTGAAGCTTTCTTT. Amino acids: CASSLEGLVTEAFF.

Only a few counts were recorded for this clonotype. Here the CDR3 DNA reads TGCAGTGCTAGAGAATCAGGGGAAGAGAGAGGCTACACCTTC. It specifies CSARESGEERGYTF. This sequence joins TRBV20-1 and TRBJ1-2, with D possibly matching TRBD1 (6 bases). Per germline, CDR1 DFQATT and CDR2 SNEGSKA (reference sequence). The CDR3 is made up of 14 amino acids. V lost 0 bases and J 8 bases, leaving 16 bases between the germline ends.

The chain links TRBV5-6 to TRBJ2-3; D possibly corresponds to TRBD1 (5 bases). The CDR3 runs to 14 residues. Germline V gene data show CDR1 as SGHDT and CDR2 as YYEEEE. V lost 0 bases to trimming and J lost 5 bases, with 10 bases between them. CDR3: CASSLVQGRDTQYF. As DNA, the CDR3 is TGTGCCAGCAGCTTGGTTCAGGGTAGAGATACGCAGTATTTT.

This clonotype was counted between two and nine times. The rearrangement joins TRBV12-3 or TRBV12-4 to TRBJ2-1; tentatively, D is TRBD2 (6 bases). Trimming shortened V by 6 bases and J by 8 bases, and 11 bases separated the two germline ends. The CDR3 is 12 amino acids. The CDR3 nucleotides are TGTGCCAGCAGGCGACTAGACGATGAGCAGTTCTTC. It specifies CASRRLDDEQFF.

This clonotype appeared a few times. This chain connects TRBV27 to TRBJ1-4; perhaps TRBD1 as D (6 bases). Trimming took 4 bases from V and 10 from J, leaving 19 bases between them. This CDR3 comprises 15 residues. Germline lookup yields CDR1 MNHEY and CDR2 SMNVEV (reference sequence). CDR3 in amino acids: CASSYNRDKDLKLFF. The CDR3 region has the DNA TGTGCCAGCAGTTACAACCGGGACAAAGACCTAAAACTGTTTTTT.

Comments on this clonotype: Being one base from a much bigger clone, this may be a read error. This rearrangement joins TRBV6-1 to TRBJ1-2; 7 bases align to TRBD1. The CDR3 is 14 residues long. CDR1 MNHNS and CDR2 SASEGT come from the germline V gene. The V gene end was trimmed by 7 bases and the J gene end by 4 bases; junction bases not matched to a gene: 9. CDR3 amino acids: CASTKTGIGYGYTF. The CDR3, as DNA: TGTGCCAGCACCAAGACAGGGATCGGCTATGGCTACACCTTC.

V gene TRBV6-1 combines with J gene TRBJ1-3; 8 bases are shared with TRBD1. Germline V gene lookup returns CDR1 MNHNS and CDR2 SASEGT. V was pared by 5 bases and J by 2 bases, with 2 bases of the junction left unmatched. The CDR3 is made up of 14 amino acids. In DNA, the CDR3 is TGTGCCAGCAGTCTCAGGGGGCCTGGAAACACCATATATTTT. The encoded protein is CASSLRGPGNTIYF.

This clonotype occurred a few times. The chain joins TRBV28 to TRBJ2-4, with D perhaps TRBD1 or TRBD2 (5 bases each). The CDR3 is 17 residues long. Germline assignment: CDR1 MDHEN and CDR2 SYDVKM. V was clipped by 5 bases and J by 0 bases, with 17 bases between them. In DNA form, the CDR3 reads TGTGCCAGCAGTCCCGGGACGGGGAGTGTAGCCAAAAACATTCAGTACTTC. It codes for CASSPGTGSVAKNIQYF.

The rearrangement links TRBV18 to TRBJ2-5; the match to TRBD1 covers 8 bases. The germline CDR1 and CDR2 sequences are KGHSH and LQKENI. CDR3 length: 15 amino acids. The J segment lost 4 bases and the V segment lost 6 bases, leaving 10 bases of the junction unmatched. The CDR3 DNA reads TGTGCCAGCTCTCCCGCGGACAGGGCGGGAGAGACCCAGTACTTC. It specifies CASSPADRAGETQYF.

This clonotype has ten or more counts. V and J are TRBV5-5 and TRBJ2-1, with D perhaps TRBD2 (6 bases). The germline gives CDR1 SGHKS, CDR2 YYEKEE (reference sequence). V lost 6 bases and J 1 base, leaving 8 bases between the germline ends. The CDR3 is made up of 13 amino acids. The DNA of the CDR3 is TGTGCCAGCACGCGGGGTTCCTACAATGAGCAGTTCTTC. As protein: CASTRGSYNEQFF. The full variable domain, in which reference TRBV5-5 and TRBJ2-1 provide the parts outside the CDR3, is DAGVTQSPTHLIKTRGQQVTLRCSPISGHKSVSWYQQVLGQGPQFIFQYYEKEERGRGNFPDRFSARQFPNYSSELNVNALLLGDSALYLCASTRGSYNEQFFGPGTRLTVL.

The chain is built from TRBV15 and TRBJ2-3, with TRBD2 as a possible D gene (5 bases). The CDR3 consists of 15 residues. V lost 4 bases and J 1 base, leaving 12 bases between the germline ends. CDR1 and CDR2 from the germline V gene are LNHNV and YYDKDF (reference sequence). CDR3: CATSNRGSGTDTQYF. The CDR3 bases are TGTGCCACCAGCAATCGGGGAAGCGGCACAGATACGCAGTATTTT.

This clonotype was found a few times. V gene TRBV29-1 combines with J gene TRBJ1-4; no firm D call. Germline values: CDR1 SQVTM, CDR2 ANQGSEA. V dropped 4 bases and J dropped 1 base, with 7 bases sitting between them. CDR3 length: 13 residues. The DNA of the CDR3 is TGCAGCGTTGTAGAGTTAACTAATGAAAAACTGTTTTTT. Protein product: CSVVELTNEKLFF. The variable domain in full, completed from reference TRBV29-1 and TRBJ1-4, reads SAVISQKPSRDICQRGTSLTIQCQVDSQVTMMFWYRQQPGQSLTLIATANQGSEATYESGFVIDKFPISRPNLTFSTLTVSNMSPEDSSIYLCSVVELTNEKLFFGSGTQLSVL.

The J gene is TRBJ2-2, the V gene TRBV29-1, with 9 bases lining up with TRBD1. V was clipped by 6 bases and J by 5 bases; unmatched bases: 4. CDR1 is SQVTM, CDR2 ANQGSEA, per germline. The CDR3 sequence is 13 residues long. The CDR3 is CSVSGTGTGELFF. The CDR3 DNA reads TGCAGCGTCTCCGGGACAGGGACCGGGGAGCTGTTTTTT.

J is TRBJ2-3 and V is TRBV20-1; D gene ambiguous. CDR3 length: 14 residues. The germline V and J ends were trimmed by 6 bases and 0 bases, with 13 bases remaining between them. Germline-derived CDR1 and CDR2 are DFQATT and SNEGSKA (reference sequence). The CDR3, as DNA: TGCAGTGCCCCAAAAAGAAGGAGCACAGATACGCAGTATTTT. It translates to CSAPKRRSTDTQYF.

CDR3 sequence: CAIRTGVLSTEAFF. In DNA, the CDR3 is TGTGCCATCAGGACAGGGGTTCTCAGCACTGAAGCTTTCTTT. V usage is TRBV10-3 and J usage is TRBJ1-1; 8 nucleotides agree with TRBD1. CDR1 ENHRY and CDR2 SYGVKD come from the germline V gene. The ends lost 6 bases at V and 4 bases at J; junction bases unmatched: 7. The CDR3 extends over 14 amino acids.

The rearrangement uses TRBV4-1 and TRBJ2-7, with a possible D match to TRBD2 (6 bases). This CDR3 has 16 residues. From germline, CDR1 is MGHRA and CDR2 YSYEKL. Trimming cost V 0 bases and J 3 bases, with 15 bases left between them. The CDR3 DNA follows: TGCGCCAGCAGCCAAGATCATTCACTGGAGGGCTACGAGCAGTACTTC. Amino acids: CASSQDHSLEGYEQYF.

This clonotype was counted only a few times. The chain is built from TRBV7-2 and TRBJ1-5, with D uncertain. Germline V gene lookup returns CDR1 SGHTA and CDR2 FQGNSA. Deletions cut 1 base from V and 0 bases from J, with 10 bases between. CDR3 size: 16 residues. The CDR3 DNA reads TGTGCCAGCAGCTTAGGGACTGCGGATAGCAATCAGCCCCAGCATTTT. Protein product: CASSLGTADSNQPQHF.

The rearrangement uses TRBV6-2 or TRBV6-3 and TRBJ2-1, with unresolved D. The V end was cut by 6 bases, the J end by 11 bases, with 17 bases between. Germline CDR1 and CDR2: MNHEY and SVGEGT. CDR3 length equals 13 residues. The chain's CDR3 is CASSLSAVRQQFF. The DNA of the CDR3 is TGTGCCAGCAGCCTGTCAGCAGTCCGGCAGCAGTTCTTC.

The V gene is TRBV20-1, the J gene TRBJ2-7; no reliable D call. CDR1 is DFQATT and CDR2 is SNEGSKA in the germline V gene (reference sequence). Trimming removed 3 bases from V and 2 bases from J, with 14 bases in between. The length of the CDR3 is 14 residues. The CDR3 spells CSASLRQRTYEQYF. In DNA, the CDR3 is TGCAGTGCTAGCCTCCGGCAGAGAACCTACGAGCAGTACTTC.

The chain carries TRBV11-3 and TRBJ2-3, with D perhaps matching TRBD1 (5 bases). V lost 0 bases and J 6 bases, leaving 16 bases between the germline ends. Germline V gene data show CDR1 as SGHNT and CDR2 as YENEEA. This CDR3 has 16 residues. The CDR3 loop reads CASSLEGLASGDTQYF. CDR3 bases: TGTGCCAGCAGCTTAGAAGGTTTAGCTTCAGGGGATACGCAGTATTTT.

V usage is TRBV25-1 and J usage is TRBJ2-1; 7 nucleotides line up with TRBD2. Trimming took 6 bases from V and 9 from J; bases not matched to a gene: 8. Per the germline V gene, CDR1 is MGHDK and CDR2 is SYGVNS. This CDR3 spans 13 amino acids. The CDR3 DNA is TGTGCCAGCAGGCAAGCGGGGATGGGTGAGCAGTTCTTC. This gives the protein CASRQAGMGEQFF.

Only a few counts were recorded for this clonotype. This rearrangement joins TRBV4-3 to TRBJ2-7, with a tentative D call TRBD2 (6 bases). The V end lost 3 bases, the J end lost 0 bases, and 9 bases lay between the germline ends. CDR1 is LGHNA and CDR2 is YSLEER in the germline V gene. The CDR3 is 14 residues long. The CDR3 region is CASSHGAGSYEQYF. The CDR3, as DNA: TGCGCCAGCAGCCATGGAGCGGGCTCCTACGAGCAGTACTTC.

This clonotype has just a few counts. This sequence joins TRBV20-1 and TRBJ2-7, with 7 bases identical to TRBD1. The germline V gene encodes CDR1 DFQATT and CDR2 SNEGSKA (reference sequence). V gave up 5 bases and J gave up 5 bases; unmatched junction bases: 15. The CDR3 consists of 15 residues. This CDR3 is CSAPPGNIGTDEQYF. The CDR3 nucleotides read TGCAGTGCTCCCCCGGGGAATATTGGGACAGACGAGCAGTACTTC.

The CDR3 protein is CASSPSGENTEAFF. The CDR3 DNA sequence: TGTGCCAGCTCTCCCTCGGGCGAGAACACTGAAGCTTTCTTT. The chain links TRBV18 to TRBJ1-1, with D hard to call. With 6 bases removed from V and 1 base from J, the gap between germline ends came to 12 bases. The germline V gene has CDR1 KGHSH and CDR2 LQKENI. This CDR3 is built from 14 residues.

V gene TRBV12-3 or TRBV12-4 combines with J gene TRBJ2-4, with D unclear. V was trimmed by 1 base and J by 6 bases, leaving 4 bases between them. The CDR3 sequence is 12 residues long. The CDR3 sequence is CASSLGGNIQYF. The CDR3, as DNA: TGTGCCAGCAGTTTAGGCGGAAACATTCAGTACTTC.

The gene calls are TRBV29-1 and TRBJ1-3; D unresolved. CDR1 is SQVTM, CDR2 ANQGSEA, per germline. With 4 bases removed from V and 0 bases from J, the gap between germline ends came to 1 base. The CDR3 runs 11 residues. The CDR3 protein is CSVVSGNTIYF. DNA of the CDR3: TGCAGCGTTGTCTCTGGAAACACCATATATTTT.